This TCR beta chain came from a study of blood T cell repertoires in COVID-19. The CDR3 spans 14 residues. The germline V gene encodes CDR1 ENHRY and CDR2 SYGVKD. Trimming at V came to 8 bases and at J to 3 bases, leaving 6 bases not matched to a gene. Here immunoSEQ multiplex PCR was the method, and the copy in TCRdb shows in-frame clones only, minus some. The data contain around 300,000 clones, 80% to 90% of them singletons. The source of this sequence is a woman under 30 who had recovered from COVID-19. The rearrangement links TRBV10-3 to TRBJ1-5; the match to TRBD1 covers 8 bases. Sequencing was performed on PBMCs or T cells enriched from blood (not recorded which). The CDR3 protein is CAIPDRGDNQPQHF. For the CDR3, the DNA is TGTGCCATCCCAGACAGGGGCGACAATCAGCCCCAGCATTTT.